A single sample gave rise to the 18 T cell receptor beta chains below, sequenced in a study of early stage breast cancer tumors. TCRdb's copy holds only in-frame clones and misses some; the assay was immunoSEQ multiplex PCR. The table records about 48,000 clones, approximately 80% of them present only once. The sequenced sample consisted of blood. The receptor set was obtained from a person aged 50-59 years with breast cancer.

V gene TRBV6-1 combines with J gene TRBJ2-2, with D unclear. Trimming pared 2 bases from V and 3 bases from J, leaving 7 bases between. Germline V gene lookup returns CDR1 MNHNS and CDR2 SASEGT. The CDR3 sequence is 14 residues long. The CDR3 here is CASSERSHTGELFF. Here the CDR3 DNA reads TGTGCCAGCAGTGAAAGGAGCCACACCGGGGAGCTGTTTTTT.

J is TRBJ2-1 and V is TRBV5-1; TRBD2 agrees at 11 bases. Germline CDR1 reads SGHRS; CDR2 reads YFSETQ. V trimming: 0 bases; J trimming: 8 bases; junction bases outside the gene matches: 13. This CDR3 is 18 amino acids long. The CDR3 coding sequence is TGCGCCAGCAGCTTGGGACTAGCGGGGACTGGGGGGCGCGATGAGCAGTTCTTC. Translated, it gives CASSLGLAGTGGRDEQFF.

J is TRBJ2-7 and V is TRBV19; TRBD1 aligns across 8 bases. The CDR3 extends over 12 amino acids. The V gene end was trimmed by 9 bases and the J gene end by 6 bases; junction bases not matched to a gene: 7. Germline V lookup: CDR1 LNHDA, CDR2 SQIVND (reference sequence). The chain's CDR3 is CASNDRGGEQYF. Written as DNA, the CDR3 is TGTGCCAGCAACGACAGGGGCGGCGAGCAGTACTTC.

The J gene is TRBJ1-2, the V gene TRBV28; the D is unclear. Germline CDR1 and CDR2: MDHEN and SYDVKM. Trimming removed 3 bases from V and 5 bases from J, with 7 bases in between. CDR3 size: 12 residues. DNA of the CDR3: TGTGCCAGCAGTTTGTCGGGATATGGCTACACCTTC. Translated: CASSLSGYGYTF.

This sequence joins TRBV6-5 and TRBJ1-1; D call uncertain. This CDR3 is built from 15 residues. CDR1 is MNHEY, CDR2 SVGAGI, per germline. With 1 base removed from V and 4 bases from J, the gap between germline ends came to 13 bases. CDR3 sequence reads: CASSYFGTTSTEAFF. CDR3 nucleotide sequence: TGTGCCAGCAGTTACTTTGGCACCACTAGCACTGAAGCTTTCTTT.

The chain is built from TRBV7-2 and TRBJ2-7, with D possibly called TRBD1 or TRBD2 (6 bases each). CDR1 and CDR2 from the germline V gene are SGHTA and FQGNSA. The CDR3 has 15 amino acids. V lost 2 bases and J lost 0, with 11 bases in between. The CDR3 nucleotides are TGTGCCAGCAGCTTAATGTCGGGGGCCTCCTACGAGCAGTACTTC. It encodes CASSLMSGASYEQYF.

The chain employs TRBV6-6 and TRBJ1-5; perhaps TRBD1 as D (5 bases). V lost 2 bases and J 8 bases, leaving 10 bases between the germline ends. Germline CDR1 MNHNY, CDR2 SVGAGI (reference sequence). CDR3 length: 13 amino acids. The CDR3 region has the DNA TGTGCCAGCAGTTACGAGGGGCTGGAGCCCCAGCATTTT. Translation: CASSYEGLEPQHF.

The V and J genes are TRBV28 and TRBJ2-3, with 10 bases that match TRBD2. The trim removed 5 bases at V and 2 bases at J, leaving 13 bases unmatched. CDR3 length equals 18 residues. Germline V gene data show CDR1 as MDHEN and CDR2 as SYDVKM. CDR3 in DNA: TGTGCCAGCAGTGGGGTTGGGCTAGCGGGGGCAACCACAGATACGCAGTATTTT. Its protein product is CASSGVGLAGATTDTQYF.

This clone was observed a single time. CDR3 amino acids: CASTHQGREKLFF. The CDR3 DNA reads TGTGCCAGCACCCATCAGGGTCGGGAAAAACTGTTTTTT. The chain employs TRBV5-5 and TRBJ1-4; D may be TRBD1 (5 bases). V was clipped by 6 bases and J by 8 bases, with 14 bases between them. The CDR3 runs to 13 residues. Germline loops: CDR1 SGHKS, CDR2 YYEKEE (reference sequence).

The chain is built from TRBV4-3 and TRBJ2-3, with 10 bases identical to TRBD2. The CDR3 length is 18 residues. Germline CDR1 is LGHNA and CDR2 is YSLEER. J gave up 1 base and V 2 bases, and 9 bases lay outside the gene matches. This CDR3 reads CASSQRVASGGRTDTQYF. For the CDR3, the DNA is TGCGCCAGCAGCCAAAGGGTGGCTAGCGGGGGACGCACAGATACGCAGTATTTT.

DNA of the CDR3: TGTGCCAGCTCACCACCGCAAGAGACCCAGTACTTC. Amino acids: CASSPPQETQYF. This rearrangement joins TRBV18 to TRBJ2-5; D gene unclear. Looked up from germline, CDR1 is KGHSH and CDR2 is LQKENI. The V end was cut by 0 bases, the J end by 2 bases, with 1 base between. The CDR3 length is 12 residues.

The chain recombines TRBV7-2 with TRBJ2-7; 7 bases are shared with TRBD1. This CDR3 has 15 residues. CDR1 is SGHTA, CDR2 FQGNSA, per germline. V lost 5 bases, J lost 4 bases, and 11 bases stayed unmatched. CDR3 in DNA: TGTGCCAGCAGCCTTTTTCGGGACAGTGGTTACGAGCAGTACTTC. This encodes CASSLFRDSGYEQYF.

The chain employs TRBV21-1 and TRBJ1-4. TRBV21-1 corresponds to a pseudogene. CDR3 length equals 15 residues. For the CDR3, the DNA is TGTGCCAGCAGCAAAAATTTGGAACGGGGTGAAAAACTGTTTTTT. This translates into CASSKNLERGEKLFF.

The J gene is TRBJ2-7, the V gene TRBV27; TRBD1 might be the D (5 bases). Germline V gene sequence: CDR1 MNHEY, CDR2 SMNVEV (reference sequence). This CDR3 region has 15 residues. Between the trimmed V and J ends, which lost 4 bases and 5 bases, there was a span of 18 bases. The CDR3 sequence: CASSSGPGQSHEQYF. The CDR3 bases are TGTGCCAGCAGTTCAGGGCCAGGGCAGTCCCACGAGCAGTACTTC.

The chain links TRBV19 to TRBJ1-1, with a tentative D call TRBD1 (5 bases). The CDR3 loop spans 14 amino acids. CDR1 LNHDA and CDR2 SQIVND come from the germline V gene (reference sequence). V lost 10 bases to trimming and J lost 1 base, with 16 bases between them. CDR3 region: CATKPGPRNTEAFF. For the CDR3, the DNA is TGTGCCACCAAACCGGGACCTAGGAACACTGAAGCTTTCTTT.

The gene calls are TRBV4-3 and TRBJ2-1; perhaps TRBD2 as D (6 bases). The CDR3 is 15 amino acids. Per the germline V gene, CDR1 is LGHNA and CDR2 is YSLEER. V lost 0 bases, J lost 7 bases, and 13 bases lay in between. The CDR3 loop is CASSQDAAGPNEQFF. In DNA form, the CDR3 reads TGCGCCAGCAGCCAAGACGCGGCGGGGCCAAATGAGCAGTTCTTC.

The V call is TRBV5-1, the J call TRBJ2-1; possible D gene TRBD1, 6 bases. Trimming cost V 4 bases and J 5 bases, with 10 bases left between them. In germline, CDR1 is SGHRS, CDR2 YFSETQ. The CDR3 has 13 residues. The CDR3 DNA reads TGCGCCAGCAGCGGACAGATAAACAATGAGCAGTTCTTC. Translated: CASSGQINNEQFF.

The rearrangement joins TRBV9 to TRBJ2-3, with 8 bases matching TRBD2. The CDR3 consists of 17 residues. Germline V gene data show CDR1 as SGDLS and CDR2 as YYNGEE. The V segment lost 0 bases and the J segment 1 base; nucleotides outside the gene matches: 7. The chain's CDR3 is CASSVASPAGGTDTQYF. DNA for the CDR3: TGTGCCAGCAGCGTAGCTAGTCCAGCGGGGGGCACAGATACGCAGTATTTT.